This TCR beta chain was recorded in a study of CD8 T cells in ankylosing spondylitis. Regarding the study as a whole: What appeared characteristic of ankylosing spondylitis blood was a TCR beta motif of 7 or 8 highly homologous variants. In ankylosing spondylitis patients, matched synovial fluid reportedly showed significant enrichment of disease-linked clones.

Looked up from germline, CDR1 is SGHRS and CDR2 is YFSETQ. J was trimmed by 0 bases and V by 4 bases; bases with no gene match: 10. The CDR3 runs 19 residues. TCRdb used MiXCR to reprocess the 5' RACE reads, holding one entry per CDR3 protein. This repertoire shows 650,000 to 800,000 distinct CDR3 sequences, 15% to 20% found once; its top ten account for under 20%. This clonotype occurred a few times. The antigen is not known. The chain recombines TRBV5-1 with TRBJ2-3; TRBD2 matches 14 bases. This TCR derives from a male donor with ankylosing spondylitis. Sequenced material: blood, either unsorted or a sorted T cell fraction (not recorded which). The CDR3 protein is CASSTGTSGGYLSTDTQYF. In DNA, the CDR3 is TGCGCCAGCAGCACTGGGACTAGCGGGGGCTACTTGAGCACAGATACGCAGTATTTT.